Reported below is one T cell receptor (beta chain). Trimming took 7 bases from V and 8 from J, leaving 8 bases between them. This CDR3 comprises 11 residues. Germline V gives CDR1 LNHDA, CDR2 SQIVND (reference sequence). TCRdb keeps only in-frame clones here, not all; method: immunoSEQ multiplex PCR. The data hold approximately 100,000 clones, with about 91% observed a single time. The sample belongs to a study of siplizumab effects on memory and regulatory T cells. The chain combines TRBV19 with TRBJ1-4; D ambiguous. The specimen sequenced was Tregs sorted from blood. The sequence came from a human donor in good health. Here the CDR3 reads CASNLGEKLFF. The CDR3 nucleotides are TGTGCCAGTAATTTGGGAGAAAAACTGTTTTTT.